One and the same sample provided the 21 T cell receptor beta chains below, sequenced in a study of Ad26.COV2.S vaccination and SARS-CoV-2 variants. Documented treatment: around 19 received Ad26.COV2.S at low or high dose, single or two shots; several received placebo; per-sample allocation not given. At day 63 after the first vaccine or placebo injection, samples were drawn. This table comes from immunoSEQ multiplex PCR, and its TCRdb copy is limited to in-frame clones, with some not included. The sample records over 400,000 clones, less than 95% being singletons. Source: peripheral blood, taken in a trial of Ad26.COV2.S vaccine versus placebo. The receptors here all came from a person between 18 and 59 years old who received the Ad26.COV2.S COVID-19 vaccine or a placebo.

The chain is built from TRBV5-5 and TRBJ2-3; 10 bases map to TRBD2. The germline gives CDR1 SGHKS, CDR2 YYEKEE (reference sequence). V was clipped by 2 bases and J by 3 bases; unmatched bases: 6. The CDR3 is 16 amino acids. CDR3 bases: TGTGCCAGCAGCTTCCAACTAGCGGGATTGACAGATACGCAGTATTTT. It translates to CASSFQLAGLTDTQYF.

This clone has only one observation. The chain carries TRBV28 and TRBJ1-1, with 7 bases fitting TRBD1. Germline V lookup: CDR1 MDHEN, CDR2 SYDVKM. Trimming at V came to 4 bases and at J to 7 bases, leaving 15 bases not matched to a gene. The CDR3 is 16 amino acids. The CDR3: CASSSLIEGGLDEAFF. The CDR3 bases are TGTGCCAGCAGTTCCCTAATTGAAGGGGGCTTGGATGAAGCTTTCTTT.

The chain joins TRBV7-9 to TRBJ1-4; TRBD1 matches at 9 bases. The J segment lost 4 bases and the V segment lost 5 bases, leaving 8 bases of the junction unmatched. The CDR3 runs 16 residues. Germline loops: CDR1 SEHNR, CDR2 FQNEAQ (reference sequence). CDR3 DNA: TGTGCCAGCAGCCCAGGGGACAGGGCGTTTAATGAAAAACTGTTTTTT. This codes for CASSPGDRAFNEKLFF.

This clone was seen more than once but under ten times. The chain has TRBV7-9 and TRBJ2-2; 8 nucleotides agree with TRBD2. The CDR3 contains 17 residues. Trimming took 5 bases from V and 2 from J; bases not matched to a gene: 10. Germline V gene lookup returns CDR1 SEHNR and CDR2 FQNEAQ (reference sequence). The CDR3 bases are TGTGCCAGCAGCCCCTTCGGCGGGGGGCTTAACACCGGGGAGCTGTTTTTT. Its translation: CASSPFGGGLNTGELFF.

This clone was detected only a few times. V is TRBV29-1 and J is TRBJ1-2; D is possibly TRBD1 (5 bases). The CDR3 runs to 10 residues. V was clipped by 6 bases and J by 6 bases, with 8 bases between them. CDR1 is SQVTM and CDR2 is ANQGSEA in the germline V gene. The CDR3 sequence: CSVDSDGYTF. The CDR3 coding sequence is TGCAGCGTCGACAGTGATGGCTACACCTTC.

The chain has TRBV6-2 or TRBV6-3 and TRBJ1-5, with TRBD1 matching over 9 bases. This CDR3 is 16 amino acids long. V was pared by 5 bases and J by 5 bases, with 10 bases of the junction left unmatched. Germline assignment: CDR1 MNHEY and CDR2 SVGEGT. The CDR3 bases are TGTGCCAGCAGTCCCCGGGACAGGGTAAGAGATCAGCCCCAGCATTTT. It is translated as CASSPRDRVRDQPQHF.

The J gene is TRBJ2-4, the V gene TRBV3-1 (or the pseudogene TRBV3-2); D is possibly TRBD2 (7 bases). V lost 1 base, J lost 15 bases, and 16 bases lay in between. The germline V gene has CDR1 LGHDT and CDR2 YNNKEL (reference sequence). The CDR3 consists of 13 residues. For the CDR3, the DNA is TGTGCCAGCAGCCAAGCCCTGGGGGGGCTGAGGTACTTC. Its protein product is CASSQALGGLRYF.

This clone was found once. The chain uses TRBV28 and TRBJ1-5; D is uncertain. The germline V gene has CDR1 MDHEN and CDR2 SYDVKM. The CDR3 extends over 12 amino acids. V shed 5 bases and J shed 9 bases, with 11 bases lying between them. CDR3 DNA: TGTGCCAGCAGTCCCCGCTCGGGGCCCCAGCATTTT. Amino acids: CASSPRSGPQHF.

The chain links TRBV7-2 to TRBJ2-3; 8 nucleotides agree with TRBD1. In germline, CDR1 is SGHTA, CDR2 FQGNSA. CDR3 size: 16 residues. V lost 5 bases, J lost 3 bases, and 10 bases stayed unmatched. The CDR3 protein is CASSIGTGLGTDTQYF. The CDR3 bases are TGTGCCAGCAGCATAGGGACAGGTCTTGGAACAGATACGCAGTATTTT.

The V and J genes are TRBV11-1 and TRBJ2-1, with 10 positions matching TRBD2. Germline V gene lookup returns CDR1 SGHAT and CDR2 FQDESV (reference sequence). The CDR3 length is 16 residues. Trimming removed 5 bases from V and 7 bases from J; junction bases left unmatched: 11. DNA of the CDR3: TGTGCCAGCAGCCAAATGGGTAGCGGGAGGCAAAATGAGCAGTTCTTC. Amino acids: CASSQMGSGRQNEQFF.

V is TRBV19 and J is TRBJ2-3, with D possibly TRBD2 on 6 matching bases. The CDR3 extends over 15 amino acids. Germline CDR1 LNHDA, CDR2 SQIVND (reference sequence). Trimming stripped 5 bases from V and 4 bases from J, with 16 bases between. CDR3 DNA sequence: TGTGCCAGTAGTCACACCCCCCCGGGGGCAGATACGCAGTATTTT. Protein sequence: CASSHTPPGADTQYF.

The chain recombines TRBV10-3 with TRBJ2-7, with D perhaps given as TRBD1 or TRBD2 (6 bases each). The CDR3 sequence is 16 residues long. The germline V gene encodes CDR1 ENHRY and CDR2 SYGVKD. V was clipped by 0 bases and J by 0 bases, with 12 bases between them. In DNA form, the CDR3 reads TGTGCCATCAGTGAGTCGGGGGGCCGGAGCTCCTACGAGCAGTACTTC. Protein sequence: CAISESGGRSSYEQYF.

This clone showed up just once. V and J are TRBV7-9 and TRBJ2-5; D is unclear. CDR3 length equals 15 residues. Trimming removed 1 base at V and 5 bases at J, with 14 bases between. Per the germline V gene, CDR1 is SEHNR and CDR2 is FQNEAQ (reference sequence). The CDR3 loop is CASSLVAVIRETQYF. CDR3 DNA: TGTGCCAGCAGCTTAGTAGCAGTAATAAGGGAGACCCAGTACTTC.

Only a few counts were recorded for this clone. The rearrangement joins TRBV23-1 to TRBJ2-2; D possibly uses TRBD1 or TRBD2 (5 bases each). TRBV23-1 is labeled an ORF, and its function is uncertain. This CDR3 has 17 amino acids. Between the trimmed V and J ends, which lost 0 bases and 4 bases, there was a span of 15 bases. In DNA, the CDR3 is TGCGCCAGCAGTCAATCCGGGGCAGGACTTTCCACCGGGGAGCTGTTTTTT. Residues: CASSQSGAGLSTGELFF.

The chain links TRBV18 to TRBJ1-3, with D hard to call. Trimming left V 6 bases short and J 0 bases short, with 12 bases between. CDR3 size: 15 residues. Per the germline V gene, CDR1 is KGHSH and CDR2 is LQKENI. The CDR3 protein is CASSAAWGSGNTIYF. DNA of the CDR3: TGTGCCAGCTCCGCCGCTTGGGGCTCTGGAAACACCATATATTTT.

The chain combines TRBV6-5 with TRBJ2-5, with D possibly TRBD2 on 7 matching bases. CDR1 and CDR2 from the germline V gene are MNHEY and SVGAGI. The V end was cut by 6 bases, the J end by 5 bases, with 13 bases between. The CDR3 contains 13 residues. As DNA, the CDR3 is TGTGCCAGCAGCTTACAGGGAGGGGAGACCCAGTACTTC. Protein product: CASSLQGGETQYF.

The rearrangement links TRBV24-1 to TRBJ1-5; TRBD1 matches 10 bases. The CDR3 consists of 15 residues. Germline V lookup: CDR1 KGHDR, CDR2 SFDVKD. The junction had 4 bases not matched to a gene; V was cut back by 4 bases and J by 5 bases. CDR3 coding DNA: TGTGCCACCAGTGAGACAGGGGGCCCGTATCAGCCCCAGCATTTT. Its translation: CATSETGGPYQPQHF.

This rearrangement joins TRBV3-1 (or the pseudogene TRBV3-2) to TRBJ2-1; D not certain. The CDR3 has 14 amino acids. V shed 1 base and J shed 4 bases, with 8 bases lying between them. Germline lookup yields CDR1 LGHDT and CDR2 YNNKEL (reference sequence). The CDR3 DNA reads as TGTGCCAGCAGCCAAGTAGGCGGTTACAATGAGCAGTTCTTC. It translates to CASSQVGGYNEQFF.

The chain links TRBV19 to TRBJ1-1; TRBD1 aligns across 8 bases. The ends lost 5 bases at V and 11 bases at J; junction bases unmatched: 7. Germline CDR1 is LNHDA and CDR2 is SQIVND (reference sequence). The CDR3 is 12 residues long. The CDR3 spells CASSWTGRDAFF. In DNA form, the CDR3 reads TGTGCCAGTAGTTGGACAGGGAGGGATGCTTTCTTT.

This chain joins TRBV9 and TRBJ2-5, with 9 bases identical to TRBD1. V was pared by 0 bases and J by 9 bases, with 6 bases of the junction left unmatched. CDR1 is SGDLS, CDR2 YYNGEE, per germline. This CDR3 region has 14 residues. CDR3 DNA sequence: TGTGCCAGCAGCGTAGAGGGTACAGGGGGCTCCCAGTACTTC. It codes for CASSVEGTGGSQYF.

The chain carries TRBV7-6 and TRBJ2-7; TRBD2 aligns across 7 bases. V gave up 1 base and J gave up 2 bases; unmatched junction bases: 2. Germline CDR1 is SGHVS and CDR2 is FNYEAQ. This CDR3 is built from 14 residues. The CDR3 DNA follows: TGTGCCAGCAGCTTAGGGGAGGGTCCCTACGAGCAGTACTTC. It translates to CASSLGEGPYEQYF.